The TCR beta chain under discussion was sequenced for a study of cytomegalovirus exposure and HLA in healthy donors. Study-wide results and limits: Later analysis found that TCR beta chains associated with HLA were more clonally expanded than other, equally common chains. DRB1 showed the most TCR associations and HLA-C the fewest in a later analysis, as rates varied by HLA locus.

This CDR3 region has 16 residues. The germline gives CDR1 MRHNA, CDR2 SNTAGT. V lost 4 bases to trimming and J lost 5 bases; unmatched junction nucleotides: 6. Primers included in the PCR were 60 Vbeta and 13 Jbeta primers. Here immunoSEQ multiplex PCR was the method, and the copy in TCRdb shows in-frame clones only, minus some. The sample carries about 110,000 clones, over 60% recorded once. As concerns this clone: The antigen is unknown.

Sequenced material: PBMCs. The source is a woman aged 60-75 years in good health and CMV-seropositive. The genes are TRBV6-4 and TRBJ2-1; 12 bases are shared with TRBD2. CDR3 sequence: CASSASTSGSNNEQFF. CDR3 sequence (DNA): TGTGCCAGCAGTGCCTCGACTAGCGGGAGTAACAATGAGCAGTTCTTC.